This entry is about one T cell receptor beta chain. This entry is derived from a study of OX40 agonist ivuxolimab in advanced cancers. Clones were sequenced by immunoSEQ multiplex PCR, and TCRdb holds only the in-frame ones, with some missing. Among roughly 76,000 clones listed, roughly 91% were seen once. V was shortened by 3 bases and J by 10 bases, with 13 bases between the two germline ends. Germline CDR1 and CDR2: GTSNPN and SVGIG (reference sequence). This CDR3 has 12 amino acids. This TCR came from an adult with an advanced solid tumor such as melanoma, head and neck, liver or kidney cancer. This chain links TRBV30 with TRBJ2-1; TRBD2 might be the D (5 bases). Specimen: CD4+ or CD8+ T cells sorted from blood, collected in a trial of the OX40 agonist ivuxolimab. The CDR3 is CAWSLPPGEQFF. The CDR3 DNA reads TGTGCCTGGAGCTTACCTCCGGGAGAGCAGTTCTTC. The full variable domain, with the rest looked up from reference TRBV30 and TRBJ2-1, is SQTIHQWPATLVQPVGSPLSLECTVEGTSNPNLYWYRQAAGRGLQLLFYSVGIGQISSEVPQNLSASRPQDRQFILSSKKLLLSDSGFYLCAWSLPPGEQFFGPGTRLTVL.